This passage covers 28 T cell receptor beta chains from one sample sequenced in a study of T cells in Graves' hyperthyroidism and ophthalmopathy. TCR beta CDR3 sequences were amplified from RNA transcripts. The HTBI primer set was used in a first-round RT-PCR of the TCR CDR3. TCRdb reprocessed the multiplex PCR reads with MiXCR, giving one entry per CDR3 protein. This sample yields hundreds of thousands of distinct CDR3 sequences, of which around a quarter are seen a single time; around 10% belongs to the top ten. The sample comprised blood. These TCRs come from a woman aged 25 to 39 with Graves' ophthalmopathy.

The V call is TRBV6-1, the J call TRBJ2-5; D gene unclear. There are 15 residues in the CDR3. Germline CDR1 is MNHNS and CDR2 is SASEGT. The ends were cut back, 5 bases at V and 4 bases at J, with 17 bases in the middle. The CDR3 spells CASSKFGPLGETQYF. The CDR3 nucleotides read TGTGCCAGCAGTAAATTCGGACCCTTGGGAGAGACCCAGTACTTC.

The chain combines TRBV28 with TRBJ2-5; D is unresolved. V was cut by 6 bases and J by 5 bases, with 13 bases left in between. The CDR3 has 13 amino acids. Germline V gene data show CDR1 as MDHEN and CDR2 as SYDVKM. CDR3 in amino acids: CASRDPHGETQYF. The CDR3, as DNA: TGTGCCAGCAGGGACCCTCATGGGGAGACCCAGTACTTC.

There are many counts of this clonotype. The J gene is TRBJ1-1, the V gene TRBV6-5; weak D call: TRBD1 (5 bases). CDR1 MNHEY and CDR2 SVGAGI come from the germline V gene. V was clipped by 0 bases and J by 6 bases, with 14 bases between them. This CDR3 is built from 15 residues. CDR3 bases: TGTGCCAGCAGTTACTCATGGAAACGGGACGCTGAAGCTTTCTTT. Amino acids: CASSYSWKRDAEAFF.

This clonotype has just a few counts. V usage is TRBV12-3 or TRBV12-4 and J usage is TRBJ1-5; 7 nucleotides match TRBD1. The ends lost 5 bases at V and 2 bases at J; junction bases unmatched: 9. The CDR3 loop spans 16 amino acids. The CDR3 nucleotides are TGTGCCAGCAGTACACACGGACAGGAGGGCAATCAGCCCCAGCATTTT. This translates into CASSTHGQEGNQPQHF.

This clonotype was observed at least ten times. V and J are TRBV4-1 and TRBJ2-4, with 8 bases matching TRBD1. The V gene's germline CDR1 is MGHRA and CDR2 YSYEKL. CDR3 length: 16 amino acids. Losses at the gene ends were 7 bases for V and 7 bases for J; bases not matched to a gene: 15. CDR3 sequence: CASTPAGTGLFNIQYF. The CDR3 DNA is TGCGCCAGCACCCCCGCCGGGACAGGTTTGTTTAACATTCAGTACTTC.

This clonotype was recorded many times. The chain employs TRBV30 and TRBJ1-2, with D unresolved. In germline, CDR1 is GTSNPN, CDR2 SVGIG (reference sequence). The V end lost 0 bases, the J end lost 2 bases, and 7 bases lay between the germline ends. The CDR3 totals 13 residues. CDR3 bases: TGTGCCTGGAGTGTAGATGAGAACTATGGCTACACCTTC. This gives the protein CAWSVDENYGYTF.

This clonotype was observed a handful of times. The chain employs TRBV2 and TRBJ1-1; D possibly corresponds to TRBD1 (6 bases). The CDR3 has 11 amino acids. Germline V CDR1 and CDR2: SNHLY, FYNNEI. V was cut by 6 bases and J by 12 bases, with 14 bases left in between. CDR3 in amino acids: CASSVGQLPFF. DNA for the CDR3: TGTGCCAGCAGCGTCGGACAGTTGCCTTTCTTT.

In its sample, this clonotype was seen many times. The rearrangement joins TRBV10-1 to TRBJ1-5; D uncertain. The length of the CDR3 is 13 residues. CDR1 WNHNN and CDR2 SYGVQD come from the germline V gene (reference sequence). Between the trimmed V and J ends, which lost 0 bases and 6 bases, there was a span of 6 bases. The chain's CDR3 is CASSESGSQPQHF. The CDR3 DNA reads TGCGCCAGCAGTGAGTCGGGGAGTCAGCCCCAGCATTTT.

The rearrangement joins TRBV11-2 to TRBJ1-5; D is perhaps TRBD1 (6 bases). The germline gives CDR1 SGHAT, CDR2 FQNNGV. V lost 2 bases and J lost 7, with 12 bases in between. This CDR3 is 14 amino acids long. CDR3 in DNA: TGTGCCAGCAGCTTAACAGGGAGAGGGCAGCCCCAGCATTTT. As protein: CASSLTGRGQPQHF.

The table lists this clonotype with a few counts. This chain joins TRBV13 and TRBJ1-1; D uncertain. V was trimmed by 5 bases and J by 1 base, leaving 14 bases between them. This CDR3 is built from 15 residues. From germline, CDR1 is PRHDT and CDR2 FYEKMQ (reference sequence). This CDR3 reads CASSANHRGNTEAFF. CDR3 nucleotide sequence: TGTGCCAGCAGCGCCAATCACCGGGGGAACACTGAAGCTTTCTTT.

This clonotype was seen at least ten times. The rearrangement links TRBV20-1 to TRBJ1-1; D is unclear. The length of the CDR3 is 13 residues. Germline V lookup: CDR1 DFQATT, CDR2 SNEGSKA (reference sequence). Trimming shortened V by 5 bases and J by 5 bases, and 15 bases separated the two germline ends. The CDR3 is CSAGLWTGTEAFF. The CDR3 nucleotides are TGCAGTGCTGGGCTCTGGACGGGGACTGAAGCTTTCTTT.

This clonotype has a count of ten or more. J is TRBJ2-7 and V is TRBV29-1; D not resolved. Trimming cost V 5 bases and J 4 bases, with 15 bases left between them. The length of the CDR3 is 13 residues. Germline lookup yields CDR1 SQVTM and CDR2 ANQGSEA. The CDR3 DNA reads TGCAGCGTTAGAGAGCCAGGTACTTACGAGCAGTACTTC. Translation: CSVREPGTYEQYF.

In its sample, this clonotype was seen many times. A junction end diverges from the germline sequence, so it may reflect a read error. This rearrangement joins TRBV4-3 to TRBJ1-2; the D gene is possibly TRBD1 (6 bases). The germline V gene encodes CDR1 LGHNA and CDR2 YSLEER. There are 17 residues in the CDR3. The CDR3 region is CASSQDPPDRLGYGYTF. The CDR3 region has the DNA TGCGCCAGCAGCCAAGATCCACCTGACAGGCTCGGCTATGGTTACACCTTC.

This clonotype came up many times. The V call is TRBV2, the J call TRBJ2-2; 14 bases agree with TRBD2. CDR1 SNHLY and CDR2 FYNNEI come from the germline V gene. The CDR3 has 15 residues. Trimming took 6 bases from V and 7 from J; bases not matched to a gene: 4. The CDR3 sequence is CASRGLAGGNGELFF. The CDR3 DNA is TGTGCCAGCAGAGGACTAGCGGGGGGTAACGGGGAGCTGTTTTTT.

This clonotype was detected only a few times. The gene calls are TRBV6-1 and TRBJ2-2, with 14 bases lining up with TRBD2. Germline V gene sequence: CDR1 MNHNS, CDR2 SASEGT. The CDR3 consists of 16 residues. The V and J ends lost 1 base and 7 bases, in that order; junction bases with no gene match: 2. CDR3 sequence (DNA): TGTGCCAGCAGTGAAGAGGGACTAGCGGGGGACGGGGAGCTGTTTTTT. This sequence encodes CASSEEGLAGDGELFF.

This clonotype was recorded only once. The gene calls are TRBV7-2 and TRBJ2-5; TRBD2 agrees at 7 bases. This CDR3 is 15 amino acids long. The junction had 6 bases not matched to a gene; V was cut back by 0 bases and J by 5 bases. Germline V lookup: CDR1 SGHTA, CDR2 FQGNSA. The CDR3 protein is CASSLAVGGAETQYF. CDR3 DNA: TGTGCCAGCAGCTTAGCGGTGGGAGGGGCGGAGACCCAGTACTTC.

The chain joins TRBV6-1 to TRBJ1-2, with 8 nucleotides matching TRBD1. V lost 6 bases to trimming and J lost 8 bases; unmatched junction nucleotides: 8. The germline gives CDR1 MNHNS, CDR2 SASEGT. There are 13 residues in the CDR3. The CDR3 nucleotides are TGTGCCAGCAGGGGACAGACAGGGGAGGGCTACACCTTC. It yields the protein CASRGQTGEGYTF.

The J gene is TRBJ2-5, the V gene TRBV20-1, with 9 positions matching TRBD2. J lost 1 base, V lost 5 bases, and 8 bases had no gene match. Germline-derived CDR1 and CDR2 are DFQATT and SNEGSKA (reference sequence). This CDR3 spans 15 amino acids. The CDR3 coding sequence is TGCAGTGCTTGGGCGGGGGGGGAGTCCCAAGAGACCCAGTACTTC. Translating gives CSAWAGGESQETQYF.

This clonotype was picked up many times. The rearrangement joins TRBV6-5 to TRBJ2-5; tentatively, D is TRBD1 (5 bases). The V and J ends lost 1 base and 5 bases respectively, with 17 bases between them. The germline V gene has CDR1 MNHEY and CDR2 SVGAGI. The CDR3 consists of 16 residues. CDR3 DNA: TGTGCCAGCAGTTACTTAACCTGGACACCTGGGGAGACCCAGTACTTC. Protein: CASSYLTWTPGETQYF.

This clonotype was seen repeatedly, ten times or more. The chain employs TRBV12-3 or TRBV12-4 and TRBJ2-5, with unresolved D. Trimming left V 3 bases short and J 4 bases short, with 6 bases between. The CDR3 length is 12 residues. As DNA, the CDR3 is TGTGCCAGCAGTTTTCATGGAGAGACCCAGTACTTC. Protein sequence: CASSFHGETQYF.

The chain has TRBV12-3 or TRBV12-4 and TRBJ1-2, with 7 positions matching TRBD1. Unmatched junction bases numbered 8, after V lost 6 bases and J lost 4 bases. CDR3 length equals 14 residues. The CDR3 here is CASRLTGASYGYTF. The CDR3 DNA sequence: TGTGCCAGCAGACTTACAGGGGCGAGCTATGGCTACACCTTC.

This clonotype was seen only once. This chain uses TRBV2 with TRBJ1-5; D is uncertain. The CDR3 is 16 residues long. Germline V CDR1 and CDR2: SNHLY, FYNNEI. The germline V and J ends were trimmed by 9 bases and 4 bases, with 22 bases remaining between them. The CDR3 DNA reads as TGTGCCAGTAGCACCTTGGCGCCCCTCTTAAATCAGCCCCAGCATTTT. Protein sequence: CASSTLAPLLNQPQHF. The full variable domain, with the rest looked up from reference TRBV2 and TRBJ1-5, is EPEVTQTPSHQVTQMGQEVILRCVPISNHLYFYWYRQILGQKVEFLVSFYNNEISEKSEIFDDQFSVERPDGSNFTLKIRSTKLEDSAMYFCASSTLAPLLNQPQHFGDGTRLSIL.

The V and J genes are TRBV11-2 and TRBJ2-2; possible D gene TRBD2, 5 bases. Deletions cut 0 bases from V and 6 bases from J, with 23 bases between. The CDR3 contains 19 residues. Germline CDR1 reads SGHAT; CDR2 reads FQNNGV. This chain's CDR3 is CASSLEVWASGKHSGELFF. CDR3 coding DNA: TGTGCCAGCAGCTTAGAAGTTTGGGCAAGCGGAAAACATTCCGGGGAGCTGTTTTTT.

This clonotype was seen ten or more times. The chain has TRBV5-1 and TRBJ2-5; TRBD1 is a possible D gene (6 bases). Germline loops: CDR1 SGHRS, CDR2 YFSETQ. This CDR3 comprises 16 residues. Trimming took 3 bases from V and 2 from J, leaving 17 bases between them. For the CDR3, the DNA is TGCGCCAGCAGCTCGCCGACAGGTACCAATCAAGAGACCCAGTACTTC. Its protein product is CASSSPTGTNQETQYF.

This clonotype was counted ten times or more. The rearrangement joins TRBV2 to TRBJ1-2; 7 nucleotides align to TRBD1. Germline CDR1 reads SNHLY; CDR2 reads FYNNEI. The V and J ends lost 0 bases and 8 bases, in that order; junction bases with no gene match: 6. CDR3 size: 14 residues. CDR3 sequence: CASSEARGGGGYTF. The CDR3 coding sequence is TGTGCCAGCAGTGAAGCGCGCGGAGGGGGCGGCTACACCTTC.

Of note for this clonotype: The CDR3 carries no conserved terminal phenylalanine or tryptophan, so it likely arises from a read error. The V and J genes are TRBV6-1 and TRBJ2-7, with 11 bases identical to TRBD2. Germline V gene sequence: CDR1 MNHNS, CDR2 SASEGT. This CDR3 spans 15 amino acids. V was pared by 5 bases and J by 2 bases, with 5 bases of the junction left unmatched. The CDR3 here is CASSKTSGVPYEQYY. In DNA form, the CDR3 reads TGTGCCAGCAGTAAGACTAGCGGGGTTCCCTACGAGCAGTACTAC.

This clonotype was seen more than once but under ten times. The chain recombines TRBV11-2 with TRBJ1-5, with 7 positions matching TRBD1. In germline, CDR1 is SGHAT, CDR2 FQNNGV. The CDR3 totals 19 residues. With V trimmed by 5 bases and J by 2 bases, 18 bases remained unmatched. The CDR3 DNA reads TGTGCCAGCAGCACTCGGGGAGGGGGCGCAGGGGTGGGCAATCAGCCCCAGCATTTT. Its protein product is CASSTRGGGAGVGNQPQHF.

This clonotype was seen more than once but under ten times. The chain carries TRBV11-2 and TRBJ2-7; 8 bases agree with TRBD2. Per germline, CDR1 SGHAT and CDR2 FQNNGV. The CDR3 runs 17 residues. V lost 0 bases to trimming and J lost 0 bases; unmatched junction nucleotides: 7. This CDR3 reads CASSLESSGMSSYEQYF. As DNA, the CDR3 is TGTGCCAGCAGCTTAGAAAGTAGCGGGATGAGCTCCTACGAGCAGTACTTC.